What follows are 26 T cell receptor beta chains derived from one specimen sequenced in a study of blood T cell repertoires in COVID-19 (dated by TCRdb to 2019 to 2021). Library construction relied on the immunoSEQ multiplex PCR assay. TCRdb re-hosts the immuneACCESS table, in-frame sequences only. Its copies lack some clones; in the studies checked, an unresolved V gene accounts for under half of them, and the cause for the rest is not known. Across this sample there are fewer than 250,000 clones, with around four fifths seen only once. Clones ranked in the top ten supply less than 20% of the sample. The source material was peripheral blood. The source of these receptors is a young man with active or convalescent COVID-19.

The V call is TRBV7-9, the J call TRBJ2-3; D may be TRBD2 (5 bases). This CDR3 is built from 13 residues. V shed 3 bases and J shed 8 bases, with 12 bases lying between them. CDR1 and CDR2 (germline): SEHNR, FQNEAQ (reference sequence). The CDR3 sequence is CASSFQRVGTQYF. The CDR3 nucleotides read TGTGCCAGCAGCTTTCAGAGGGTCGGTACGCAGTATTTT.

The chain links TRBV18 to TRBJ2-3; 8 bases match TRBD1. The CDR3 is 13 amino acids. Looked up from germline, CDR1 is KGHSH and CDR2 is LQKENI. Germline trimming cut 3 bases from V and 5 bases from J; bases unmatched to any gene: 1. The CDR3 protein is CASSPDRGDTQYF. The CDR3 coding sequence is TGTGCCAGCTCACCCGACAGGGGAGATACGCAGTATTTT.

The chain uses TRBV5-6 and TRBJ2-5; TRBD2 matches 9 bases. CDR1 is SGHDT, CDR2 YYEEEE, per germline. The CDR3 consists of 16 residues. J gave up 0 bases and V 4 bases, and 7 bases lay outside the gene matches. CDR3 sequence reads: CASSRSRGGYQETQYF. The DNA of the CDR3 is TGTGCCAGCAGCCGCTCGCGGGGGGGCTACCAAGAGACCCAGTACTTC.

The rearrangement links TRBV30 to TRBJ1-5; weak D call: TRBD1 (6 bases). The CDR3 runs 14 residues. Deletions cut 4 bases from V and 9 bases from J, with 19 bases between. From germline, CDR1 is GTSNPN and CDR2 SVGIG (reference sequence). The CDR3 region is CAWTLAGAPGPQHF. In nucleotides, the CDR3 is TGTGCCTGGACCCTAGCGGGGGCCCCAGGGCCCCAGCATTTT.

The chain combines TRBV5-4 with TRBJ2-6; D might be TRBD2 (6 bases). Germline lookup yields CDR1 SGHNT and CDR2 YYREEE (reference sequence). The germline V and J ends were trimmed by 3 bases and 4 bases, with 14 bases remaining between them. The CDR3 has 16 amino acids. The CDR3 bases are TGTGCCAGCAGCTCAAACCGGGGGTACGGGGCCAACGTCCTGACTTTC. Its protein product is CASSSNRGYGANVLTF. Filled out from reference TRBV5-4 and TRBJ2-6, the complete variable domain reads ETGVTQSPTHLIKTRGQQVTLRCSSQSGHNTVSWYQQALGQGPQFIFQYYREEENGRGNFPPRFSGLQFPNYSSELNVNALELDDSALYLCASSSNRGYGANVLTFGAGSRLTVL.

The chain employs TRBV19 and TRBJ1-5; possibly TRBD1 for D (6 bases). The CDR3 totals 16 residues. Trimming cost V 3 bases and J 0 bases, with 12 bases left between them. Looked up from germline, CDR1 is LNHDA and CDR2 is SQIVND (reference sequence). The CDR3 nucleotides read TGTGCCAGTAGTATTGGGTGGGACAATAGCAATCAGCCCCAGCATTTT. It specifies CASSIGWDNSNQPQHF.

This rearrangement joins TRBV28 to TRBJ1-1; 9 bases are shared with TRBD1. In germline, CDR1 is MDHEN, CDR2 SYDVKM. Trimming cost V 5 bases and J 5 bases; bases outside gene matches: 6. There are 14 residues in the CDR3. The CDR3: CASSEQGAVTEAFF. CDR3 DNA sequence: TGTGCCAGCAGTGAACAGGGGGCCGTAACTGAAGCTTTCTTT.

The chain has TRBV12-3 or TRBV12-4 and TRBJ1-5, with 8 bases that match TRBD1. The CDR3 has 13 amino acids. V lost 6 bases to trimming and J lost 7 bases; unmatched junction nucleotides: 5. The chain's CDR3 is CASRQGVGQPQHF. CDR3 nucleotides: TGTGCCAGCAGACAGGGGGTCGGCCAGCCCCAGCATTTT.

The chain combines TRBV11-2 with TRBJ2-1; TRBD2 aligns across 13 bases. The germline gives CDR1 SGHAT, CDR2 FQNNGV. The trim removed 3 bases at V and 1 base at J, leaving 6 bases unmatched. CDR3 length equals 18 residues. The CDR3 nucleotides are TGTGCCAGCAGCTTGGGACTAGCGGGACACCCTTCCTACAATGAGCAGTTCTTC. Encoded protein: CASSLGLAGHPSYNEQFF.

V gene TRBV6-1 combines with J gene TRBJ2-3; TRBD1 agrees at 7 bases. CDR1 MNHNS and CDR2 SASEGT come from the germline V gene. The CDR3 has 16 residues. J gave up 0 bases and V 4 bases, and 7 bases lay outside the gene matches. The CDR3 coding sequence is TGTGCCAGCAGTGGGGGGACAGTTGCTAGCACAGATACGCAGTATTTT. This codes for CASSGGTVASTDTQYF.

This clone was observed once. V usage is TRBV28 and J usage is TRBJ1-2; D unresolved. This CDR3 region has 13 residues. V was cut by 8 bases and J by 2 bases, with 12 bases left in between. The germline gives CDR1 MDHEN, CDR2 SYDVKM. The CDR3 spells CASARKLNYGYTF. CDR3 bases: TGTGCCAGCGCCCGAAAACTGAACTATGGCTACACCTTC.

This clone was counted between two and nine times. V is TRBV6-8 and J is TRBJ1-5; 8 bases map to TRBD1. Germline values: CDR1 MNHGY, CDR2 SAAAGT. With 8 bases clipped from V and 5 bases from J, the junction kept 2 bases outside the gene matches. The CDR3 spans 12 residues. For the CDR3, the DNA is TGTGCCAGCCGACAGGGGCATCAGCCCCAGCATTTT. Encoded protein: CASRQGHQPQHF.

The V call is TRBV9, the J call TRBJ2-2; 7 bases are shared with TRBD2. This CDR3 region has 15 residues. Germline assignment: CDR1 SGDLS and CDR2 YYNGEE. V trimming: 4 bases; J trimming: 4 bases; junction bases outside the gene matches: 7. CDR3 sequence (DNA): TGTGCCAGCAGCCCAGGGACTACGCTCACCGGGGAGCTGTTTTTT. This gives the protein CASSPGTTLTGELFF.

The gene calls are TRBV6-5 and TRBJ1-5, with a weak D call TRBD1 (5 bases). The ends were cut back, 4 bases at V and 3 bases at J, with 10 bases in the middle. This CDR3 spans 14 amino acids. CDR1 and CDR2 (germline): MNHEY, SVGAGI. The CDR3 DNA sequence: TGTGCCAGCAGTTCCCACAGGCCCAATCAGCCCCAGCATTTT. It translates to CASSSHRPNQPQHF.

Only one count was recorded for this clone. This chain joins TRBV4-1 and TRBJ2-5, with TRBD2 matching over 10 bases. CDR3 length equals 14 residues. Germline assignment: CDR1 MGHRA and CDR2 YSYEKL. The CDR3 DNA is TGCGCGAGCGCGTATGGTAGCGGGGGGCAGACCCAGTACTTC. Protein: CASAYGSGGQTQYF.

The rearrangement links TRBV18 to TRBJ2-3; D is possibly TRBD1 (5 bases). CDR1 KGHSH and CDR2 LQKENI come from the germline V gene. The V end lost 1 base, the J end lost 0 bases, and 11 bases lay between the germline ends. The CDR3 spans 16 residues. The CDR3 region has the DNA TGTGCCAGCTCACCACGACAGCGAGGCAGCACAGATACGCAGTATTTT. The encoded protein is CASSPRQRGSTDTQYF. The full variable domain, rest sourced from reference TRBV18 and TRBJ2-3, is NAGVMQNPRHLVRRRGQEARLRCSPMKGHSHVYWYRQLPEEGLKFMVYLQKENIIDESGMPKERFSAEFPKEGPSILRIQQVVRGDSAAYFCASSPRQRGSTDTQYFGPGTRLTVL.

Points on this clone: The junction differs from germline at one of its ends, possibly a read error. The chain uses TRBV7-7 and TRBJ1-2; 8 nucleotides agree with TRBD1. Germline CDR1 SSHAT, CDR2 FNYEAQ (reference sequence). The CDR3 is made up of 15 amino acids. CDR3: CASSPRTGHNYGYTF. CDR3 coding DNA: TGTGCTAGCAGCCCCCGGACAGGGCACAACTATGGCTACACCTTC.

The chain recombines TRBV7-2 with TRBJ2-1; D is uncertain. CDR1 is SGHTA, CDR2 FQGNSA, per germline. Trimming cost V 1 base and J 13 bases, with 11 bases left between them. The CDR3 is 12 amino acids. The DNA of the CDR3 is TGTGCCAGCAGCTTAGGGTCTACCCATCAGTTCTTC. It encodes CASSLGSTHQFF.

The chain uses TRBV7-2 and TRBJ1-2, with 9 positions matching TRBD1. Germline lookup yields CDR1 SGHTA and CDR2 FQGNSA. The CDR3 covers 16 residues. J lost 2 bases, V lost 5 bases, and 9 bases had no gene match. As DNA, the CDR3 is TGTGCCAGCAGCGCCCCGGGACAGGGCGGAAACTATGGCTACACCTTC. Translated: CASSAPGQGGNYGYTF.

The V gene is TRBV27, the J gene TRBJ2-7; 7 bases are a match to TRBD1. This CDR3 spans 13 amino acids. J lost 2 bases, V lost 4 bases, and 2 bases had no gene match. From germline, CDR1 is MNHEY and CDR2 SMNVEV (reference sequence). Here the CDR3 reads CASSWGTAYEQYF. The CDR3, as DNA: TGTGCCAGCAGTTGGGGGACAGCCTACGAGCAGTACTTC.

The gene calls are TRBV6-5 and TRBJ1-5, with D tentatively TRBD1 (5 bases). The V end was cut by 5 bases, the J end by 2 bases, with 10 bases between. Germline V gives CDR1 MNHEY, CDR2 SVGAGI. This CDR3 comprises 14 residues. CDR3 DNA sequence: TGTGCCAGCAGTCCAGGGCAAGGCAATCAGCCCCAGCATTTT. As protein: CASSPGQGNQPQHF.

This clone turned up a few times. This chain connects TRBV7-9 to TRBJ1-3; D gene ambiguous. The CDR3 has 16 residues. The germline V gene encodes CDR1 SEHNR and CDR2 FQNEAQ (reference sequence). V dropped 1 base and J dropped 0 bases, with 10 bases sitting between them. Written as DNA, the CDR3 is TGTGCCAGCAGCTTAGAGGCGGTCAGCTCTGGAAACACCATATATTTT. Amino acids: CASSLEAVSSGNTIYF.

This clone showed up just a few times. DNA of the CDR3: TGTGCCTGGAGCCAAGGGGTAGGTGACGAGCAGTACTTC. It is translated as CAWSQGVGDEQYF. The V and J genes are TRBV30 and TRBJ2-7; D perhaps matches TRBD1 (5 bases). The ends were cut back, 3 bases at V and 5 bases at J, with 14 bases in the middle. Germline CDR1 and CDR2: GTSNPN and SVGIG (reference sequence). The CDR3 sequence is 13 residues long.

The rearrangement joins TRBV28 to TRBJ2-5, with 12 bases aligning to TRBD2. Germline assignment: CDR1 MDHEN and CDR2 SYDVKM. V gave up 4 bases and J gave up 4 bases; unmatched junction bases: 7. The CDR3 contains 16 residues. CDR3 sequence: CASSYASGREGETQYF. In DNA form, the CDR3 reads TGTGCCAGCAGTTATGCTAGCGGGAGGGAAGGAGAGACCCAGTACTTC.

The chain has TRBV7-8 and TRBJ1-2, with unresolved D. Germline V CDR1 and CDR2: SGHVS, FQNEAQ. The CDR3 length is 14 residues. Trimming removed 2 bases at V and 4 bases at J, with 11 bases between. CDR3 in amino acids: CASSLRSEGYGYTF. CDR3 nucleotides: TGTGCCAGCAGCTTAAGAAGTGAGGGCTATGGCTACACCTTC.

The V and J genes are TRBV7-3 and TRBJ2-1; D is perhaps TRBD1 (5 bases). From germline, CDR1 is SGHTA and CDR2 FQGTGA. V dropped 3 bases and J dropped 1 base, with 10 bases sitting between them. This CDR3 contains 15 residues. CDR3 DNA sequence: TGTGCCAGCAGCTTGGGGCTAGGATCCTACAATGAGCAGTTCTTC. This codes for CASSLGLGSYNEQFF.